This passage covers 29 T cell receptor beta chains from one sample sequenced in a study of blood T cell repertoires in COVID-19. Data came from immunoSEQ multiplex PCR; TCRdb stores just in-frame clones and leaves some out. The data show roughly 190,000 clones, with approximately 90% seen just once and about 7% held by the top ten. Sequenced input: peripheral blood. The receptors derive from a woman aged 80 or older in a cohort sampled during active or convalescent COVID-19.

This clone was found once. V usage is TRBV9 and J usage is TRBJ2-3; TRBD2 agrees at 9 bases. V lost 4 bases, J lost 0 bases, and 24 bases stayed unmatched. CDR1 and CDR2 (germline): SGDLS, YYNGEE. The CDR3 spans 22 residues. CDR3: CASSLRQGPNILSGRSTDTQYF. The CDR3 DNA is TGTGCCAGCAGCCTTAGACAGGGCCCGAACATCCTTAGCGGGAGAAGCACAGATACGCAGTATTTT.

The chain uses TRBV28 and TRBJ1-5; 9 nucleotides line up with TRBD1. Trimming removed 3 bases from V and 5 bases from J; junction bases left unmatched: 5. This CDR3 has 15 residues. The V gene's germline CDR1 is MDHEN and CDR2 SYDVKM. The CDR3 DNA is TGTGCCAGCAGTTTGGGGACAGGGATGGATCAGCCCCAGCATTTT. Amino acid sequence: CASSLGTGMDQPQHF. Full variable domain (outside the CDR3, taken from reference TRBV28 and TRBJ1-5): DVKVTQSSRYLVKRTGEKVFLECVQDMDHENMFWYRQDPGLGLRLIYFSYDVKMKEKGDIPEGYSVSREKKERFSLILESASTNQTSMYLCASSLGTGMDQPQHFGDGTRLSIL.

The chain uses TRBV7-2 and TRBJ2-3, with 9 positions matching TRBD2. The germline CDR1 and CDR2 sequences are SGHTA and FQGNSA. With V trimmed by 2 bases and J by 7 bases, 16 bases remained unmatched. This CDR3 has 18 amino acids. CDR3 nucleotides: TGTGCCAGCAGCTTACGGGTTTTGAGCGGGGGGTATGGGAATACGCAGTATTTT. It translates to CASSLRVLSGGYGNTQYF.

This chain links TRBV19 with TRBJ2-7; D is possibly TRBD1 (6 bases). In germline, CDR1 is LNHDA, CDR2 SQIVND (reference sequence). The CDR3 sequence is 15 residues long. The germline V and J ends were trimmed by 4 bases and 0 bases, with 13 bases remaining between them. Here the CDR3 DNA reads TGTGCCAGTAGTAACAGGGCCGGGAACTCCTACGAGCAGTACTTC. It specifies CASSNRAGNSYEQYF.

This chain connects TRBV11-3 to TRBJ1-1, with a possible D match to TRBD1 (6 bases). Trimming removed 0 bases at V and 8 bases at J, with 7 bases between. This CDR3 has 12 amino acids. Germline CDR1 is SGHNT and CDR2 is YENEEA. CDR3 DNA sequence: TGTGCCAGCAGCTTAGACAGGGGCGAAGCTTTCTTT. Translating gives CASSLDRGEAFF.

J is TRBJ1-5 and V is TRBV7-2; D unresolved. The CDR3 has 13 residues. Deletions cut 5 bases from V and 3 bases from J, with 8 bases between. The germline gives CDR1 SGHTA, CDR2 FQGNSA. The CDR3 coding sequence is TGTGCCAGCAGCGGGCCCGACAATCAGCCCCAGCATTTT. Its translation is CASSGPDNQPQHF.

The chain is built from TRBV19 and TRBJ1-5; no clear D gene. From germline, CDR1 is LNHDA and CDR2 SQIVND (reference sequence). The CDR3 is 12 amino acids. Between the trimmed V and J ends, which lost 7 bases and 3 bases, there was a span of 7 bases. The CDR3 DNA reads as TGTGCCAGTACGGACTTCAATCAGCCCCAGCATTTT. Its translation is CASTDFNQPQHF. Looking up the rest from reference TRBV19 and TRBJ1-5 gives the full variable domain: DGGITQSPKYLFRKEGQNVTLSCEQNLNHDAMYWYRQDPGQGLRLIYYSQIVNDFQKGDIAEGYSVSREKKESFPLTVTSAQKNPTAFYLCASTDFNQPQHFGDGTRLSIL.

The gene calls are TRBV27 and TRBJ2-1; 10 bases agree with TRBD1. Germline trimming cut 4 bases from V and 10 bases from J; bases unmatched to any gene: 10. The germline gives CDR1 MNHEY, CDR2 SMNVEV (reference sequence). The CDR3 consists of 15 residues. CDR3 in DNA: TGTGCCAGCAGTTCCTCCCTTGGACAGGGGGGCGAGCAGTTCTTC. Translating it yields CASSSSLGQGGEQFF.

The chain recombines TRBV5-1 with TRBJ1-6; possibly TRBD1 for D (5 bases). CDR3 length equals 20 residues. CDR1 is SGHRS and CDR2 is YFSETQ in the germline V gene. Trimming took 1 base from V and 9 from J, leaving 29 bases between them. Here the CDR3 reads CASSLSSPGARGIGGSPLHF. The CDR3 region has the DNA TGCGCCAGCAGCTTGTCATCCCCAGGCGCCCGTGGGATCGGGGGTTCACCCCTCCACTTT.

The chain is built from TRBV6-6 and TRBJ2-7; D is possibly TRBD2 (6 bases). The CDR3 contains 14 residues. V was pared by 2 bases and J by 3 bases, with 11 bases between. Germline V gene lookup returns CDR1 MNHNY and CDR2 SVGAGI (reference sequence). CDR3 DNA: TGTGCCAGCAGTTACCCGGGACTGGTCTACGAGCAGTACTTC. Its translation is CASSYPGLVYEQYF.

This clone was observed a single time. This sequence joins TRBV9 and TRBJ2-7; 13 bases agree with TRBD2. The germline CDR1 and CDR2 sequences are SGDLS and YYNGEE. The CDR3 contains 14 residues. Losses at the gene ends were 3 bases for V and 4 bases for J; bases not matched to a gene: 1. The CDR3 is CASSGTSGGYEQYF. As DNA, the CDR3 is TGTGCCAGCAGCGGGACTAGCGGGGGTTACGAGCAGTACTTC.

The chain has TRBV18 and TRBJ2-7, with 9 bases lining up with TRBD2. The V gene end was trimmed by 3 bases and the J gene end by 3 bases; junction bases not matched to a gene: 6. Germline CDR1 is KGHSH and CDR2 is LQKENI. This CDR3 is 15 amino acids long. This chain's CDR3 is CASSPSSGKDYEQYV. The CDR3 bases are TGTGCCAGCTCACCTTCTAGCGGGAAAGACTACGAGCAGTACGTC.

This clone occurred a few times. V is TRBV7-8 and J is TRBJ2-1; 8 bases align to TRBD2. The CDR3 is 19 residues long. From germline, CDR1 is SGHVS and CDR2 FQNEAQ. V lost 6 bases and J lost 0; bases outside the gene matches: 16. The CDR3 is CASRYLGRGGGSSYNEQFF. The CDR3, as DNA: TGTGCCAGCAGGTATTTAGGTCGAGGCGGGGGGAGCTCCTACAATGAGCAGTTCTTC.

This rearrangement joins TRBV2 to TRBJ1-4, with D possibly being TRBD1 (5 bases). The CDR3 is 14 amino acids. Trimming pared 7 bases from V and 8 bases from J, leaving 17 bases between. The V gene's germline CDR1 is SNHLY and CDR2 FYNNEI. This CDR3 reads CASNGVGEGEKLFF. CDR3 DNA: TGTGCCAGCAATGGGGTAGGGGAGGGAGAAAAACTGTTTTTT.

This chain connects TRBV3-1 (or the pseudogene TRBV3-2) to TRBJ2-3, with TRBD2 identical over 9 bases. Germline V CDR1 and CDR2: LGHDT, YNNKEL (reference sequence). The ends lost 6 bases at V and 2 bases at J; junction bases unmatched: 6. CDR3 length: 15 residues. The CDR3, as DNA: TGTGCCAGCAGGGTTAGCGGGGGACCCACAGATACGCAGTATTTT. It codes for CASRVSGGPTDTQYF.

This chain links TRBV5-5 with TRBJ1-5, with 7 bases matching TRBD1. The V segment lost 4 bases and the J segment 6 bases; nucleotides outside the gene matches: 10. The germline V gene has CDR1 SGHKS and CDR2 YYEKEE (reference sequence). The CDR3 covers 15 residues. CDR3 sequence (DNA): TGTGCCAGCAGCAAAGACAGGGACTTTCTTCAGCCCCAGCATTTT. Translated, it gives CASSKDRDFLQPQHF.

This chain joins TRBV5-8 and TRBJ2-5; D may be TRBD2 (6 bases). CDR1 is SGHTS and CDR2 is YDEGEE in the germline V gene. V shed 2 bases and J shed 7 bases, with 12 bases lying between them. The CDR3 runs to 13 residues. CDR3: CASSLLAGRTQYF. Written as DNA, the CDR3 is TGTGCCAGCAGCTTACTAGCTGGCAGGACCCAGTACTTC.

The chain has TRBV19 and TRBJ1-4; the D gene is possibly TRBD1 (6 bases). Trimming removed 5 bases at V and 13 bases at J, with 20 bases between. Germline loops: CDR1 LNHDA, CDR2 SQIVND (reference sequence). This CDR3 is built from 14 residues. The DNA of the CDR3 is TGTGCCAGTAGTTCGCCGGGACAACGCAATAGACTGTTTTTT. Translated, it gives CASSSPGQRNRLFF.

V gene TRBV4-1 combines with J gene TRBJ2-6; no firm D call. Trimming removed 3 bases at V and 4 bases at J, with 13 bases between. The germline gives CDR1 MGHRA, CDR2 YSYEKL. This CDR3 is 16 amino acids long. The CDR3 nucleotides are TGCGCCAGCAGCCAGTCGGTGCTTCGGGGGGCCAACGTCCTGACTTTC. Protein product: CASSQSVLRGANVLTF.

The rearrangement uses TRBV6-5 and TRBJ2-1, with 7 bases that match TRBD2. Germline CDR1 MNHEY, CDR2 SVGAGI. After removal of 6 bases from V and 4 bases from J, the junction contained 6 bases not matched to a gene. CDR3 length: 14 amino acids. CDR3 nucleotides: TGTGCCAGCAGATCCCTAGCGGAGTACAATGAGCAGTTCTTC. This sequence encodes CASRSLAEYNEQFF.

The genes are TRBV14 and TRBJ2-3, with 8 bases fitting TRBD2. Trimming took 4 bases from V and 4 from J; bases not matched to a gene: 7. Germline CDR1 is SGHDN and CDR2 is FVKESK. The CDR3 covers 15 residues. CDR3 sequence: CASSRAGVGSDTQYF. In nucleotides, the CDR3 is TGTGCCAGCAGCCGAGCGGGAGTGGGTTCAGATACGCAGTATTTT.

J is TRBJ1-2 and V is TRBV2, with a tentative D call TRBD1 (6 bases). Trimming removed 5 bases at V and 3 bases at J, with 10 bases between. The CDR3 is 13 amino acids. Germline values: CDR1 SNHLY, CDR2 FYNNEI. CDR3 loop: CASSYRAHYGYTF. CDR3 coding DNA: TGTGCCAGCAGTTACAGGGCCCACTATGGCTACACCTTC.

The CDR3 DNA reads TGTGCTAGTGGTGACAGCTATGGCTACACCTTC. Translation: CASGDSYGYTF. The chain couples TRBV12-5 to TRBJ1-2, with TRBD1 as a possible D gene (5 bases). The V and J ends lost 5 bases and 4 bases respectively, with 5 bases between them. The CDR3 loop spans 11 amino acids. Per germline, CDR1 LGHNT and CDR2 FRNRAP.

V and J are TRBV7-9 and TRBJ2-2; possibly TRBD2 for D (7 bases). Germline loops: CDR1 SEHNR, CDR2 FQNEAQ (reference sequence). The CDR3 spans 17 residues. Trimming took 5 bases from V and 1 from J, leaving 17 bases between them. The CDR3 DNA sequence: TGTGCCAGCAGCCTCCGGTTGCGGGGGCAGAACACCGGGGAGCTGTTTTTT. This sequence encodes CASSLRLRGQNTGELFF.

This clone was seen once. The J gene is TRBJ2-7, the V gene TRBV28, with 9 bases aligning to TRBD2. Germline CDR1 reads MDHEN; CDR2 reads SYDVKM. The CDR3 runs 15 residues. The trim removed 7 bases at V and 4 bases at J, leaving 11 bases unmatched. The CDR3 bases are TGTGCCAGCACTTCAAGCGCGGGGGGGCCGTACGAGCAGTACGTC. Its protein is CASTSSAGGPYEQYV.

This chain connects TRBV6-4 to TRBJ1-1; D remains ambiguous. CDR1 is MRHNA, CDR2 SNTAGT, per germline. V lost 4 bases and J lost 0, with 6 bases in between. The CDR3 extends over 13 amino acids. The CDR3 DNA sequence: TGTGCCAGCAGTGTAGAACTGAACACTGAAGCTTTCTTT. This encodes CASSVELNTEAFF.

DNA for the CDR3: TGTGCCAGCAGCACCAGGGACAGGGGGCAGGAGACCCAGTACTTC. This gives the protein CASSTRDRGQETQYF. The chain joins TRBV5-6 to TRBJ2-5, with 12 bases lining up with TRBD1. The CDR3 totals 15 residues. Per the germline V gene, CDR1 is SGHDT and CDR2 is YYEEEE. With V trimmed by 4 bases and J by 5 bases, 6 bases remained unmatched.

J is TRBJ1-2 and V is TRBV27; 10 bases match TRBD1. After removal of 2 bases from V and 7 bases from J, the junction contained 7 bases not matched to a gene. Germline CDR1 MNHEY, CDR2 SMNVEV (reference sequence). There are 15 residues in the CDR3. The CDR3 spells CASSLLGDRGAGYTF. The CDR3 nucleotides read TGTGCCAGCAGTTTACTGGGGGACAGGGGAGCTGGCTACACCTTC.

The V and J genes are TRBV28 and TRBJ1-6, with TRBD1 identical over 7 bases. V shed 6 bases, J shed 14 bases, and the junction held 7 bases outside the gene matches. This CDR3 is 12 amino acids long. CDR1 is MDHEN, CDR2 SYDVKM, per germline. This CDR3 is CASSLQGWTLHF. The CDR3 bases are TGTGCCAGCAGCCTACAGGGGTGGACCCTCCACTTT.